This entry lists 12 T cell receptor beta chains sequenced from one sample in a study of regulatory T cells in long-lasting Graves disease. Described time point: newly diagnosed GD, antithyroid drugs for less than 3 months. The TCR library was prepared using RNA isolated from PBMCs. Both iRepertoire HTBI primers and Arm-PCR of CDR3 regions were used to build the TCR beta libraries. A single record per CDR3 protein comes from TCRdb applying MiXCR to the multiplex PCR reads. The sample yields hundreds of thousands of distinct CDR3 sequences, over 15% seen once. The same data also went into a second study, on T cells in Graves' hyperthyroidism and ophthalmopathy.

Sequencing was performed on peripheral blood mononuclear cells (PBMCs), taken at new diagnosis, from a patient treated with antithyroid drugs. The source is a man in his forties with Graves disease.

This clonotype was picked up many times. The chain employs TRBV27 and TRBJ2-3; 13 bases line up with TRBD2. CDR3 length equals 17 residues. Unmatched junction bases numbered 11, after V lost 5 bases and J lost 6 bases. From germline, CDR1 is MNHEY and CDR2 SMNVEV (reference sequence). CDR3 region: CASSKSPGLAGADTQYF. For the CDR3, the DNA is TGTGCCAGCAGTAAAAGTCCCGGACTAGCGGGGGCGGATACGCAGTATTTT.

This clonotype was seen repeatedly, ten times or more. The chain combines TRBV6-5 with TRBJ1-4, with TRBD1 matching 7 bases. This CDR3 spans 13 amino acids. CDR1 and CDR2 from the germline V gene are MNHEY and SVGAGI. With V trimmed by 2 bases and J by 13 bases, 7 bases remained unmatched. CDR3 sequence reads: CASSYRGRGRLFF. The CDR3, as DNA: TGTGCCAGCAGTTACAGGGGGAGGGGGCGACTGTTTTTT.

As to this clonotype: Germline and junction disagree at one end, which may indicate a read error. The V and J genes are TRBV2 and TRBJ2-1, with 10 nucleotides matching TRBD1. The J call is uncertain, as TRBJ2-5 better fits the DNA end. The germline gives CDR1 SNHLY, CDR2 FYNNEI. The CDR3 is made up of 15 amino acids. CDR3 sequence reads: CASSTGTGDQETQYF. Here the CDR3 DNA reads TGTGCCAGCAGTACCGGGACAGGGGACCAGGAGACCCAGTACTTC.

Many counts were recorded for this clonotype. This rearrangement joins TRBV5-1 to TRBJ1-1; 7 nucleotides agree with TRBD1. This CDR3 has 16 residues. The V gene's germline CDR1 is SGHRS and CDR2 YFSETQ. Trimming removed 2 bases from V and 2 bases from J; junction bases left unmatched: 9. This chain's CDR3 is CASSFGPTGVNTEAFF. The CDR3 nucleotides are TGCGCCAGCAGCTTTGGGCCTACAGGGGTAAACACTGAAGCTTTCTTT. Full variable domain (rest looked up from reference TRBV5-1 and TRBJ1-1): KAGVTQTPRYLIKTRGQQVTLSCSPISGHRSVSWYQQTPGQGLQFLFEYFSETQRNKGNFPGRFSGRQFSNSRSEMNVSTLELGDSALYLCASSFGPTGVNTEAFFGQGTRLTVV.

The sample holds many counts of this clonotype. This chain joins TRBV5-1 and TRBJ2-7; D remains unclear. CDR1 and CDR2 (germline): SGHRS, YFSETQ. The CDR3 runs 12 residues. V was trimmed by 1 base and J by 5 bases, leaving 7 bases between them. This chain's CDR3 is CASSLTEDEQYF. CDR3 in DNA: TGCGCCAGCAGCTTGACCGAAGACGAGCAGTACTTC.

This clonotype was picked up many times. The chain joins TRBV20-1 to TRBJ2-3; possibly TRBD1 for D (5 bases). The CDR3 is 14 amino acids. Germline CDR1 reads DFQATT; CDR2 reads SNEGSKA (reference sequence). V was shortened by 6 bases and J by 2 bases, with 15 bases between the two germline ends. DNA of the CDR3: TGCAGTGCCCGGCGACAGCACCCCACAGATACGCAGTATTTT. It translates to CSARRQHPTDTQYF.

This clonotype appeared many times. The chain employs TRBV5-1 and TRBJ2-5; TRBD1 aligns across 10 bases. The CDR3 covers 15 residues. Losses at the gene ends were 4 bases for V and 4 bases for J; bases not matched to a gene: 7. CDR1 and CDR2 from the germline V gene are SGHRS and YFSETQ. CDR3 protein: CASSPGQGFGETQYF. CDR3 in DNA: TGCGCCAGCAGCCCGGGACAGGGGTTCGGAGAGACCCAGTACTTC.

CDR3: CASSDRGRPQPQHF. In DNA form, the CDR3 reads TGTGCCAGCAGTGACCGCGGGAGACCTCAGCCCCAGCATTTT. The rearrangement uses TRBV6-4 and TRBJ1-5, with no clear D. V was clipped by 2 bases and J by 6 bases, with 11 bases between them. The length of the CDR3 is 14 residues. The germline CDR1 and CDR2 sequences are MRHNA and SNTAGT.

The table lists this clonotype with a few counts. The gene calls are TRBV30 and TRBJ2-7; 10 bases are a match to TRBD2. This CDR3 is built from 15 residues. Germline lookup yields CDR1 GTSNPN and CDR2 SVGIG (reference sequence). Trimming took 1 base from V and 12 from J; bases not matched to a gene: 15. Here the CDR3 reads CAWSGLAGVGATGYF. The CDR3 DNA is TGTGCCTGGAGTGGGCTAGCGGGGGTAGGGGCGACCGGGTACTTC. Full variable domain (remainder filled in from reference TRBV30 and TRBJ2-7): SQTIHQWPATLVQPVGSPLSLECTVEGTSNPNLYWYRQAAGRGLQLLFYSVGIGQISSEVPQNLSASRPQDRQFILSSKKLLLSDSGFYLCAWSGLAGVGATGYFGPGTRLTVT.

This clonotype came up a few times. Here the CDR3 omits its conserved ending phenylalanine or tryptophan, so a read error is the likely source. The chain couples TRBV4-3 to TRBJ2-2, with D perhaps TRBD2 (7 bases). From germline, CDR1 is LGHNA and CDR2 YSLEER. The CDR3 runs 16 residues. Trimming removed 8 bases from V and 3 bases from J, with 19 bases in between. DNA of the CDR3: TGCGCCAGCGGCTTAGAGGGGGGGGCGGACACCGGGGAGCTGTTTTCT. Amino acid sequence: CASGLEGGADTGELFS.

This clonotype was counted many times. V usage is TRBV27 and J usage is TRBJ2-7; possible D gene TRBD1, 6 bases. Germline loops: CDR1 MNHEY, CDR2 SMNVEV (reference sequence). This CDR3 has 14 amino acids. V shed 5 bases and J shed 3 bases, with 14 bases lying between them. The CDR3 sequence is CASSLKQGHYEQYF. As DNA, the CDR3 is TGTGCCAGCAGTCTCAAACAGGGCCACTACGAGCAGTACTTC.

The CDR3 DNA sequence: TGTGCCAGCAGCCAAGATCAGTATGAAAAACTGTTTTTT. It is translated as CASSQDQYEKLFF. The chain employs TRBV14 and TRBJ1-4, with D uncertain. CDR1 is SGHDN and CDR2 is FVKESK in the germline V gene. Trimming removed 0 bases at V and 6 bases at J, with 5 bases between. CDR3 length: 13 amino acids.